Shown below are 2 T cell receptor beta chains from a single sample sequenced in a study of spatial heterogeneity in lung cancer (dated by TCRdb to about 2019). The method behind the library was 5' RACE. Reads for this sample came from a NextSeq 500. TCRdb took the public reads, trimmed them with fastp at Q25, ran MiXCR for clone calling and kept in-frame beta chains. Every entry covers one CDR3 protein and lists the most common genes and DNA from its rows. This sample lists more than 95,000 distinct CDR3 sequences; more than 9% were detected once. 16% of the sample is held by the ten biggest clonotypes. The time point label of this sample denotes: blood at routine non-recurrence follow-up after resection. Without any cell sorting, TCR sequencing was performed on whole RNA extracted either from tumor and nontumor lung tissue or from cryopreserved PBMC samples. The specimen comprised PBMCs, sampled at follow-up. The source of these receptors is a male donor with early-stage non-small cell lung cancer.

This clonotype has only a few counts. DNA for the CDR3: TGTGCCAGCAGCCCCCGGACTAGCGGGGGGGTCGGCACCGGGGAGCTGTTTTTT. Translation: CASSPRTSGGVGTGELFF. The chain joins TRBV7-8 to TRBJ2-2, with 15 bases that match TRBD2. V dropped 5 bases and J dropped 4; count of bases not matched to a gene: 8. The CDR3 loop spans 18 amino acids. Germline CDR1 SGHVS, CDR2 FQNEAQ.

This clonotype was seen more than once but under ten times. V usage is TRBV18 and J usage is TRBJ2-3; 7 nucleotides line up with TRBD1. After removal of 5 bases from V and 4 bases from J, the junction contained 6 bases not matched to a gene. Germline CDR1 reads KGHSH; CDR2 reads LQKENI. The CDR3 sequence is 14 residues long. The CDR3 coding sequence is TGTGCCAGCTCATCCCAAGGGACAGCAGATACGCAGTATTTT. It encodes CASSSQGTADTQYF.